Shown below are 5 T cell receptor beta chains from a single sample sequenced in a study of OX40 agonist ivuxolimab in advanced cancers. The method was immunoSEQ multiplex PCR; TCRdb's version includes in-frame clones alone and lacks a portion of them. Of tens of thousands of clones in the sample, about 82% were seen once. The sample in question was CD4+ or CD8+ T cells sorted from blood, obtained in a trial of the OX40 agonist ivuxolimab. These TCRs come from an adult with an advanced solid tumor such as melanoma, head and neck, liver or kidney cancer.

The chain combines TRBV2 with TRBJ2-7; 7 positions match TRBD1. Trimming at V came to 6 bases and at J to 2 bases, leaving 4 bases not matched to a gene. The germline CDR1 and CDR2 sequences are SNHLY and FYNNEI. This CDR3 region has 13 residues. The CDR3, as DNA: TGTGCCAGCAGCAAGACAGGGACCTACGAGCAGTACTTC. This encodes CASSKTGTYEQYF.

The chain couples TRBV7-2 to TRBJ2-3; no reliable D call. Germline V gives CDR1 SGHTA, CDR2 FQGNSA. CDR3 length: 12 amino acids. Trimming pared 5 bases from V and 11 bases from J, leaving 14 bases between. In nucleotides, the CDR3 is TGTGCCAGCAGCACAAACCGAAATCGGCAGTATTTT. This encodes CASSTNRNRQYF.

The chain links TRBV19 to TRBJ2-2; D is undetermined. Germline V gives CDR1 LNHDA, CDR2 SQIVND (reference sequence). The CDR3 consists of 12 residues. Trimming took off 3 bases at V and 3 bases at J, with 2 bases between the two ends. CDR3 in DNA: TGTGCCAGTAGTATCGACACCGGGGAGCTGTTTTTT. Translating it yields CASSIDTGELFF.

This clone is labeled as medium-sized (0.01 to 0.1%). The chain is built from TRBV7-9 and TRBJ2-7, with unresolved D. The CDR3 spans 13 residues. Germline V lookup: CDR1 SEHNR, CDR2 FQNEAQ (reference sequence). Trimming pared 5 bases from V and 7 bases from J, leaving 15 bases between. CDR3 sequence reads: CASSPRGRREQYF. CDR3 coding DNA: TGTGCCAGCAGCCCCAGAGGCAGAAGGGAGCAGTACTTC.

CDR3 region: CASSRTGANTIYF. CDR3 in DNA: TGTGCCAGCAGCCGGACAGGGGCCAACACCATATATTTT. The chain joins TRBV14 to TRBJ1-3, with TRBD1 matching 9 bases. The CDR3 consists of 13 residues. Germline V lookup: CDR1 SGHDN, CDR2 FVKESK. V lost 4 bases, J lost 7 bases, and 2 bases stayed unmatched.